These T cell receptor beta chains were read from a single sample in a study of identifying expanded T cells in peripheral blood. The protocol was immunoSEQ multiplex PCR, while the TCRdb copy is restricted to in-frame clones and leaves out a portion. The sample carries fewer than 130,000 clones, around 89% recorded once. The sample consisted of blood. These TCRs come from a person aged 18-69 years in good health. Each CDR3 is given with its conserved first and last residue. The D gene is left open where the match is weak. A row's size may be missing; if present it is once, few, many or a size class.

D gene	J gene	clone size	V gene	CDR3 DNA	CDR3 protein
.	TRBJ2-3	.	TRBV5-8	TGTGCCAGCACTAGGGGGAAAAGCACAGATACGCAGTATTTT	CASTRGKSTDTQYF
TRBD1	TRBJ2-7	once	TRBV6-1	TGTGCCAGCAGTGACAGACAGGGGTCTTCCTACGAGCAGTACTTC	CASSDRQGSSYEQYF
.	TRBJ1-5	.	TRBV5-8	TGTGCCAGCAGCTACCTCAGGGGCCCTAATCAGCCCCAGCATTTT	CASSYLRGPNQPQHF
.	TRBJ2-7	.	TRBV6-6	TGTGCCAGCAGTTACTCTGCCTATGGATCCTACGAGCAGTACTTC	CASSYSAYGSYEQYF
.	TRBJ2-5	.	TRBV6-5	TGTGCCAGCAGGTCAACCCCGGGGCGGTGGGAGACCCAGTACTTC	CASRSTPGRWETQYF
.	TRBJ2-5	.	TRBV5-5	TGTGCCAGCAGCTTGGAGGGAGCGGAGACCCAGTACTTC	CASSLEGAETQYF
.	TRBJ2-7	.	TRBV5-1	TGCGCCAGCAGCTTCATCAGCCAGACCTACGAGCAGTACTTC	CASSFISQTYEQYF
.	TRBJ2-3	.	TRBV4-1	TGCGCCAGCAGCCAAGTAGGGGTAATAACAGATACGCAGTATTTT	CASSQVGVITDTQYF
TRBD1	TRBJ1-5	.	TRBV10-3	TGTGCCATCAGCGCGCAAGTCCAGGGGGCTAATCAGCCCCAGCATTTT	CAISAQVQGANQPQHF
.	TRBJ1-1	.	TRBV18	TGTGCCAGCTCACTGCAAAGACAGACGAACACTGAAGCTTTCTTT	CASSLQRQTNTEAFF
.	TRBJ2-7	.	TRBV21-1	TGTGCCAGCAGCACCGGGGCCACATACCTGTACGAGCAGTACTTC	CASSTGATYLYEQYF
.	TRBJ2-3	.	TRBV6-5	TGTGCCAGCAGTACCGTCGGGCGTGCAGATACGCAGTATTTT	CASSTVGRADTQYF
.	TRBJ2-3	.	TRBV27	TGTGCCAGTAGTCGGGTGGGCACAGATACGCAGTATTTT	CASSRVGTDTQYF
TRBD1	TRBJ2-2	.	TRBV4-3	TGCGCCAGCAGCCAAGATAGCAGGGGGCACATCACCGGGGAGCTGTTTTTT	CASSQDSRGHITGELFF
TRBD1	TRBJ2-7	many	TRBV6-5	TGTGCCAGCACAAGACAGGGGGCCGAAGAGCAGTACTTC	CASTRQGAEEQYF
.	TRBJ2-3	once	TRBV7-8	TGTGCCAGCAGTCCTCTAGCGTACGCAGATACGCAGTATTTT	CASSPLAYADTQYF
.	TRBJ2-5	.	TRBV11-3	TGTGCCAGCAGCTTAGGACCTAACCAAGAGACCCAGTACTTC	CASSLGPNQETQYF
TRBD1	TRBJ2-2	.	TRBV11-2	TGTGCCAGCAGCCTCCCAGGGGGCACGAACACCGGGGAGCTGTTTTTT	CASSLPGGTNTGELFF
.	TRBJ2-5	.	TRBV5-1	TGCGCCAGCAGCCGCCGGGGCGGGGAGGAGACCCAGTACTTC	CASSRRGGEETQYF
.	TRBJ2-1	.	TRBV14	TGTGCCAGCAGCCAAGTAGTGGGTACGGCCTACAATGAGCAGTTCTTC	CASSQVVGTAYNEQFF
TRBD2	TRBJ2-7	.	TRBV4-3	TGCGCCAGCAGCGCCCGACTAGCGGGGGACTATTCCTACGAGCAGTACTTC	CASSARLAGDYSYEQYF
.	TRBJ2-7	.	TRBV27	TGTGCCAGCGGCGGAACGATCTCCTACGAGCAGTACTTC	CASGGTISYEQYF
TRBD1	TRBJ1-3	few	TRBV4-1	TGCGCCAGCAGCCCGCAGGACAGGGGATACGGAAACACCATATATTTT	CASSPQDRGYGNTIYF
.	TRBJ2-3	.	TRBV10-2	TGCGCCTCACTACGTCAGGGGTCCGGAGATACGCAGTATTTT	CASLRQGSGDTQYF
.	TRBJ2-4	once	TRBV11-2	TGTGCCAGCAGCTTAGTGTGGGGGCAGGGAAACATTCAGTACTTC	CASSLVWGQGNIQYF
.	TRBJ2-5	.	TRBV7-6	TGTGCCAGCAGCTTAGCCGGACGAGAGACCCAGTACTTC	CASSLAGRETQYF
.	TRBJ1-2	.	TRBV7-2	TGTGCCAGCAGCTTAAACAGGGACGGTGGCTACACCTTC	CASSLNRDGGYTF
.	TRBJ1-5	.	TRBV5-6	TGTGCCAGCAGCTTGGGAGGCGGGCCCCAGCATTTT	CASSLGGGPQHF
.	TRBJ2-7	.	TRBV7-6	TGTGCCAGCAGCTTAGTGGCAGGGCCCTACGAGCAGTACTTC	CASSLVAGPYEQYF
.	TRBJ2-1	once	TRBV7-9	TGTGCCAGCAGCTTAGTCTCGTATGGATACAATGAGCAGTTCTTC	CASSLVSYGYNEQFF
TRBD1	TRBJ1-5	.	TRBV19	TGTGCCAGTAGCGCCGGGACAGGGGGACTTTATCGCAATCAGCCCCAGCATTTT	CASSAGTGGLYRNQPQHF
.	TRBJ1-6	.	TRBV6-6	TGTGCCAGCAGTGGGGGCGTCCGGCCCCTCCACTTT	CASSGGVRPLHF
.	TRBJ1-5	.	TRBV2	TGTGCCAGCAATGGGGGAGAGCGGCAGCCCCAGCATTTT	CASNGGERQPQHF
TRBD1	TRBJ2-7	once	TRBV9	TGTGCCAGCAGCGGTTACAGGGGGCCAGGGGGTCCCTACGAGCAGTACTTC	CASSGYRGPGGPYEQYF
.	TRBJ2-7	.	TRBV6-6	TGTGCCAGCAGTTATCTTGGACAGACCTACGAGCAGTACTTC	CASSYLGQTYEQYF
TRBD1	TRBJ1-6	.	TRBV7-8	TGTGCCAGCAGCTTATCAGGAGGGGGCAGGAGTAATTCACCCCTCCACTTT	CASSLSGGGRSNSPLHF
TRBD1	TRBJ1-1	.	TRBV10-3	TGTGCCACCATGGGACAGGGGCCGGTGAACACTGAAGCTTTCTTT	CATMGQGPVNTEAFF
.	TRBJ2-7	.	TRBV5-1	TGCGCCAGCAGCTTAACAGGGTCCTACGAGCAGTACTTC	CASSLTGSYEQYF
.	TRBJ2-7	.	TRBV10-1	TGCGCCACCCGTTCGGGTGAGTCCTACGAGCAGTACTTC	CATRSGESYEQYF
TRBD2	TRBJ2-1	.	TRBV9	TGTGCCAGCAGCGTATCTGGCGGGGGGGCCATGATTGGGCAGTTCTTC	CASSVSGGGAMIGQFF
.	TRBJ2-5	.	TRBV5-1	TGCGCCAGCAGCTTGGACAGGGGAGGAGAGACCCGGTACTTC	CASSLDRGGETRYF
.	TRBJ1-4	.	TRBV5-6	TGTGCCAGCAGCTCTCAGGCCGTTAGGAAACTGTTTTTT	CASSSQAVRKLFF
.	TRBJ2-1	.	TRBV29-1	TGCAGCGTTGGGGGTAATGAGCAGTTCTTC	CSVGGNEQFF
.	TRBJ2-5	.	TRBV11-2	TGTGCCAGCAGTTCCTCAAGCAAAACAGGGTACCTAGAGACCCAGTACTTC	CASSSSSKTGYLETQYF
.	TRBJ2-3	once	TRBV21-1	TGTGCCAGCAGCACCTTAGCGGGGGGGCCGGACGGTACGCAGTATTTT	CASSTLAGGPDGTQYF
TRBD1	TRBJ2-1	.	TRBV6-5	TGTGCCAGCAGTTCCCAGGGGGCGCAGAGCAATGAGCAGTTCTTC	CASSSQGAQSNEQFF
.	TRBJ2-3	.	TRBV2	TGTGCCAGCAGCCCCTCAGGGTCTCGGGCGCAGTATTTT	CASSPSGSRAQYF
.	TRBJ2-5	.	TRBV27	TGTGCCAGCAGTTTCCGGGGGGCAGGAGGGACCCAGTACTTC	CASSFRGAGGTQYF
.	TRBJ2-5	.	TRBV20-1	TGCAGTGCCTACATTCGAGAGACCCAGTACTTC	CSAYIRETQYF
.	TRBJ2-7	once	TRBV27	TGTGCCAGCAGTTTACGTCAAACAGTCTACGAGCAGTACTTC	CASSLRQTVYEQYF
.	TRBJ2-4	.	TRBV4-3	TGCGCCAGCAGCCAAGAGAGTTGGGGAACGCACAAACTAGCCAAAAACATTCAGTACTTC	CASSQESWGTHKLAKNIQYF
TRBD1	TRBJ1-3	.	TRBV4-3	TGCGCCAGCAGCCAAGCGACAGGGACAGGAAACACCATATATTTT	CASSQATGTGNTIYF
.	TRBJ2-7	once	TRBV11-2	TGTGCCAGCAGGTTCGGGGGCTTCACCGAGCAGTACTTC	CASRFGGFTEQYF
.	TRBJ2-5	once	TRBV15	TGTGCCACCAGCAGAGATAGAGGACGGCAAGAGACCCAGTACTTC	CATSRDRGRQETQYF
.	TRBJ1-4	once	TRBV21-1	TGTGCCAGCAGGCTGGTCTCAGAAACTAATGAAAAACTGTTTTTT	CASRLVSETNEKLFF
.	TRBJ2-7	.	TRBV7-2	TGTGCCAGCAGCCAGTGGACTCGGCACACCCTCGGGTACGAGCAGTACTTC	CASSQWTRHTLGYEQYF
.	TRBJ1-2	.	TRBV19	TGTGCCAGTAGTCCAAGATCCGGGCTCCAAATCCCCTGGGGATATGGCTACACCTTC	CASSPRSGLQIPWGYGYTF